This T cell receptor beta chain came from a study of cytomegalovirus exposure and HLA in healthy donors. This clone was counted a single time. Its antigen is still unknown. Findings and limits, study-wide: Later on, an analysis found that several of the most significant clusters appeared to be linked to common viral pathogens, which included parvovirus B19. High specificity and sensitivity for cytomegalovirus status were reported for the classifier. Most TCR beta V segments were productive about 90% or about 30% of the time in an earlier analysis.

Primers: 60 Vbeta forward and 13 Jbeta reverse. Assay: immunoSEQ multiplex PCR; the TCRdb copy retains only in-frame clones and omits some. The sample holds around 190,000 clones, around 75% seen once. The sequenced material came from PBMCs. The sequence derives from a woman in her thirties in good health and CMV-seropositive.

The CDR3 DNA reads as TGTGCCACACCCCGGGGGACAGCTTACTACGAGCAGTACTTC. It is translated as CATPRGTAYYEQYF. V gene TRBV25-1 combines with J gene TRBJ2-5; D is perhaps TRBD1 (7 bases). TRBJ2-7 explains the end of the DNA better; the J call may be wrong. The length of the CDR3 is 14 residues. Per germline, CDR1 MGHDK and CDR2 SYGVNS.